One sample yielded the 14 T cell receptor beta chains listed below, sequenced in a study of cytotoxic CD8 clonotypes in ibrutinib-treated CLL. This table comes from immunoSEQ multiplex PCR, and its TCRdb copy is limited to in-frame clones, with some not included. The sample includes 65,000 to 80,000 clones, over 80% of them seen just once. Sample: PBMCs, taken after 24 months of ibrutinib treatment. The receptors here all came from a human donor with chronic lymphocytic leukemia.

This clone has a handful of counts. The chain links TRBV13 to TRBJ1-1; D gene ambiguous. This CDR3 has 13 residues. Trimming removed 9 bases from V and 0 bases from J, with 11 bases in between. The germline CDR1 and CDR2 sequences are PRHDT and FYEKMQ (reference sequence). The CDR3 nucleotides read TGTGCCAGTAAGGTCCCCTTGAACACTGAAGCTTTCTTT. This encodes CASKVPLNTEAFF.

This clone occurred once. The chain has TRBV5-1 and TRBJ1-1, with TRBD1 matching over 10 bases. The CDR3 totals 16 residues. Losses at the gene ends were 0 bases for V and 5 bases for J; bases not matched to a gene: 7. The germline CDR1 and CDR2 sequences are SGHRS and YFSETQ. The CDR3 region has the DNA TGCGCCAGCAGCTTGGCCGGGACAGGGGTATGGACTGAAGCTTTCTTT. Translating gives CASSLAGTGVWTEAFF.

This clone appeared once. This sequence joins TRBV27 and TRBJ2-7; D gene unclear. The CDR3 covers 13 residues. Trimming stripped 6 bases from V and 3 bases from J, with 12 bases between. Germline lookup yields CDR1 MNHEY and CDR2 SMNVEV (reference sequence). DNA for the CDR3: TGTGCCAGCAGCACCTGGCCCTACTACGAGCAGTACTTC. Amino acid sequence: CASSTWPYYEQYF.

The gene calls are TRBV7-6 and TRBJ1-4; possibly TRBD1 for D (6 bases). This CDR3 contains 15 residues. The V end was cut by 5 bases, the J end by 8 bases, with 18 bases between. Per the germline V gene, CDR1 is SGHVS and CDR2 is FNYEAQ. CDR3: CASSAGGSQGEKLFF. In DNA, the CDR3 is TGTGCCAGCAGCGCCGGGGGGTCTCAGGGGGAAAAACTGTTTTTT.

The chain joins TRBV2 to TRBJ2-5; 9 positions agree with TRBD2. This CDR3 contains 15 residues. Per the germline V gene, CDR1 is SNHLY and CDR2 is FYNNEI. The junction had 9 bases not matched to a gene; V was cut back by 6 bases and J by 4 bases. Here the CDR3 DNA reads TGTGCCAGCAGCGCGGGAGGGGGGGCGCGAGAGACCCAGTACTTC. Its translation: CASSAGGGARETQYF.

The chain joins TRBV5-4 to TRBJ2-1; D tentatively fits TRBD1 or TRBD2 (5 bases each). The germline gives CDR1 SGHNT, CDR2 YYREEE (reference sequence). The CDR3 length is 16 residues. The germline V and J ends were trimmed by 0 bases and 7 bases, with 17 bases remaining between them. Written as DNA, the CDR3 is TGTGCCAGCAGCTTGGTTGCAGTCACTTGGGGGAATGAGCAGTTCTTC. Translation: CASSLVAVTWGNEQFF.

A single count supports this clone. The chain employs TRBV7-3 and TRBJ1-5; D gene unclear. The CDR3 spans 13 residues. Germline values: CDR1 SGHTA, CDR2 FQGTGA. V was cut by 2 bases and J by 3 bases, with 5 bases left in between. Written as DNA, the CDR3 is TGTGCCAGCAGCTTACGGGTCAATCAGCCCCAGCATTTT. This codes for CASSLRVNQPQHF.

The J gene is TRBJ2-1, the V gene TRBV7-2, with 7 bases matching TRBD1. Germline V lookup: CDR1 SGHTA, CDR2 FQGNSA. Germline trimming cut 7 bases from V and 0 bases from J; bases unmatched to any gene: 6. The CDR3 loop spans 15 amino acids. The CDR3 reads CASKGQVSSYNEQFF. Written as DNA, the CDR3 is TGTGCCAGCAAAGGACAGGTCAGCTCCTACAATGAGCAGTTCTTC.

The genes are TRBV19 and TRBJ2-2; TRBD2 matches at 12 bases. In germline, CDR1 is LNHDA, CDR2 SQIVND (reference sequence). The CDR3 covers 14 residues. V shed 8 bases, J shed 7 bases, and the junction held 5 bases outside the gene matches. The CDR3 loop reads CASSGLAGFGELFF. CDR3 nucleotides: TGTGCCAGTTCGGGACTAGCGGGTTTCGGGGAGCTGTTTTTT.

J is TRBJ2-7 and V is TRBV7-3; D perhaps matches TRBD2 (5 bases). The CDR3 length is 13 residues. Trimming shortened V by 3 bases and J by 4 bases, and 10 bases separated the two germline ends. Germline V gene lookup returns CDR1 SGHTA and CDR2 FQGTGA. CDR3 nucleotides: TGTGCCAGCAGCTTGCCCGGGATATACGAGCAGTACTTC. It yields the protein CASSLPGIYEQYF.

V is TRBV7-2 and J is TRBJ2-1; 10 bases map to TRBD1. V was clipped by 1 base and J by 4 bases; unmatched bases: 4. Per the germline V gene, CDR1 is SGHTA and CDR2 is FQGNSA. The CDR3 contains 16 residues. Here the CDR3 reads CASSLDGTGDYNEQFF. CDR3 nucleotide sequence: TGTGCCAGCAGCTTAGATGGGACAGGGGATTACAATGAGCAGTTCTTC.

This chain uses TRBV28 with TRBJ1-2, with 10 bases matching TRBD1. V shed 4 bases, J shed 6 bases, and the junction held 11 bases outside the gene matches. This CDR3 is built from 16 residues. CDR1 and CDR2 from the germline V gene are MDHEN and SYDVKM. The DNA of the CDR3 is TGTGCCAGCAGTTCAACCGGGACAGGGGATGTGGATGGCTACACCTTC. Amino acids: CASSSTGTGDVDGYTF.

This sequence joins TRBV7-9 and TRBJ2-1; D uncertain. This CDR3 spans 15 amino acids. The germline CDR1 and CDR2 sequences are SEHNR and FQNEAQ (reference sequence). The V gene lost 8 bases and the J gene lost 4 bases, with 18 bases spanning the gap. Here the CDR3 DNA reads TGTGCCAGCTTAGGGTCGCAATCTTATTACAATGAGCAGTTCTTC. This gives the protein CASLGSQSYYNEQFF.

CDR3 residues: CASSLGPQGPDQPQHF. CDR3 sequence (DNA): TGTGCCAGCAGTCTTGGACCACAGGGGCCCGATCAGCCCCAGCATTTT. The chain employs TRBV28 and TRBJ1-5, with 7 positions matching TRBD1. V shed 5 bases, J shed 5 bases, and the junction held 12 bases outside the gene matches. The CDR3 covers 16 residues. CDR1 is MDHEN, CDR2 SYDVKM, per germline.